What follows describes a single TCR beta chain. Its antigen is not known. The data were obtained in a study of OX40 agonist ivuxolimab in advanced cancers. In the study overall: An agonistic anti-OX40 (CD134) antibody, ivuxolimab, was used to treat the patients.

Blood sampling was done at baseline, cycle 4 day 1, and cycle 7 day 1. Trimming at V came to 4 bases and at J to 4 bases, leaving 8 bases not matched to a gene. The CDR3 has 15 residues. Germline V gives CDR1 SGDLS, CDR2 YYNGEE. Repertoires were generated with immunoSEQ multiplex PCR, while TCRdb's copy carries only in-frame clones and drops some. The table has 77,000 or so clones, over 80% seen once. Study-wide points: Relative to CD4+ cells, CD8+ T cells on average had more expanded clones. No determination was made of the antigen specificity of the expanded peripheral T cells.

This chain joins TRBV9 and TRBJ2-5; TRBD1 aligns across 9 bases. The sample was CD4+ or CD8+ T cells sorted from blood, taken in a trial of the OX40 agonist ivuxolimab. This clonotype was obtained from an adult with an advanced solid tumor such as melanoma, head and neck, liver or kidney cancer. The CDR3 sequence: CASSPSGTGIETQYF. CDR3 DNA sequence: TGTGCCAGCAGCCCCTCCGGGACAGGGATAGAGACCCAGTACTTC.